The 26 T cell receptor beta chains in this list originate from one sample, sequenced in a study of beta chain features in type 1 diabetes. All of the isolated RNA was reverse transcribed, so expressed TCRB transcripts were sequenced. The data were produced by immunoSEQ multiplex PCR, yet TCRdb's version contains in-frame clones alone and is incomplete. Among roughly 120,000 clones listed, 40% were seen once. What was sequenced was stem cell memory CD4+ T cells from blood. These receptors were obtained from a woman younger than 30 in good health.

The chain combines TRBV20-1 with TRBJ2-7; D remains ambiguous. Germline-derived CDR1 and CDR2 are DFQATT and SNEGSKA (reference sequence). Between the trimmed V and J ends, which lost 5 bases and 3 bases, there was a span of 8 bases. The CDR3 has 11 residues. In DNA, the CDR3 is TGCAGTGCTGGCCACCTCTACGAGCAGTACTTC. This translates into CSAGHLYEQYF.

The chain combines TRBV7-9 with TRBJ1-1, with D maybe TRBD1 (5 bases). The CDR3 totals 14 residues. The V gene's germline CDR1 is SEHNR and CDR2 FQNEAQ (reference sequence). With 5 bases removed from V and 5 bases from J, the gap between germline ends came to 15 bases. CDR3 amino acids: CASSPGVSGTEAFF. In DNA form, the CDR3 reads TGTGCCAGCAGCCCGGGGGTCTCGGGGACTGAAGCTTTCTTT.

This clone has just a few counts. The chain carries TRBV11-2 and TRBJ2-6; D unclear. Germline V gives CDR1 SGHAT, CDR2 FQNNGV. The length of the CDR3 is 16 residues. The V and J ends lost 7 bases and 0 bases respectively, with 13 bases between them. CDR3 in DNA: TGTGCCAGCAAAGCTAGTGGATTCTCTGGGGCCAACGTCCTGACTTTC. It specifies CASKASGFSGANVLTF.

In its sample, this clone was seen a few times. Here the CDR3 DNA reads TGTGCCAGCTCACGAGACAGGGGGCGCGAGCAGTACTTC. Translation gives CASSRDRGREQYF. The chain links TRBV18 to TRBJ2-5; 10 nucleotides align to TRBD1. The J call may be in error: the DNA end matches TRBJ2-7 better. In germline, CDR1 is KGHSH, CDR2 LQKENI. The CDR3 has 13 residues.

This clone was seen a handful of times. The gene calls are TRBV4-2 and TRBJ2-5, with 8 bases lining up with TRBD1. Germline V lookup: CDR1 LGHNA, CDR2 YNFKEQ. The CDR3 is 15 amino acids. With 0 bases clipped from V and 5 bases from J, the junction kept 5 bases outside the gene matches. The CDR3 spells CASSQDRQGAETQYF. The DNA for the CDR3 is TGTGCCAGCAGCCAAGATCGGCAGGGGGCGGAGACCCAGTACTTC.

V and J are TRBV4-2 and TRBJ2-1, with 8 bases fitting TRBD2. Germline V gene data show CDR1 as LGHNA and CDR2 as YNFKEQ. The CDR3 is made up of 15 amino acids. Trimming removed 1 base from V and 8 bases from J; junction bases left unmatched: 7. The CDR3 nucleotides read TGTGCCAGCAGCCAAGCGGGAGGGGGTGGGGATGAGCAGTTCTTC. It specifies CASSQAGGGGDEQFF.

Only a few counts were recorded for this clone. The chain recombines TRBV19 with TRBJ2-2; 9 nucleotides agree with TRBD1. The CDR3 loop spans 13 amino acids. Trimming took 9 bases from V and 6 from J; bases not matched to a gene: 5. CDR1 and CDR2 from the germline V gene are LNHDA and SQIVND (reference sequence). The CDR3 protein is CASRDRVAGELFF. The CDR3 DNA follows: TGTGCCAGCCGGGACAGGGTCGCCGGGGAGCTGTTTTTT.

The gene calls are TRBV19 and TRBJ2-7; D call uncertain. V lost 6 bases and J lost 2, with 14 bases in between. CDR1 is LNHDA, CDR2 SQIVND, per germline (reference sequence). The CDR3 covers 14 residues. The CDR3 loop reads CASSMGNSPYEQYF. CDR3 bases: TGTGCCAGTAGCATGGGTAACAGCCCCTACGAGCAGTACTTC.

The rearrangement joins TRBV28 to TRBJ1-5; no reliable D call. The V end was cut by 3 bases, the J end by 11 bases, with 26 bases between. From germline, CDR1 is MDHEN and CDR2 SYDVKM. The CDR3 has 17 amino acids. Here the CDR3 reads CASSFARHGRGLETQHF. CDR3 nucleotide sequence: TGTGCCAGCAGTTTTGCGAGGCACGGGAGAGGGCTGGAGACCCAGCATTTT. Filled out from reference TRBV28 and TRBJ1-5, the complete variable domain reads DVKVTQSSRYLVKRTGEKVFLECVQDMDHENMFWYRQDPGLGLRLIYFSYDVKMKEKGDIPEGYSVSREKKERFSLILESASTNQTSMYLCASSFARHGRGLETQHFGDGTRLSIL.

In this sample, this clone turned up a few times. The chain joins TRBV15 to TRBJ2-4; 7 bases are a match to TRBD2. CDR1 and CDR2 (germline): LNHNV, YYDKDF (reference sequence). Unmatched junction bases numbered 13, after V lost 2 bases and J lost 0 bases. CDR3 size: 19 residues. This CDR3 reads CATSRPLWGAGLAKNIQYF. CDR3 in DNA: TGTGCCACCAGCAGACCCCTATGGGGAGCGGGACTAGCCAAAAACATTCAGTACTTC.

This clone was detected a few times. The rearrangement joins TRBV7-3 to TRBJ1-1; 10 positions agree with TRBD1. The length of the CDR3 is 14 residues. Germline V lookup: CDR1 SGHTA, CDR2 FQGTGA. The V segment lost 5 bases and the J segment 6 bases; nucleotides outside the gene matches: 6. The CDR3 DNA reads as TGTGCCAGCAGCCCCTGGGACAGGGGCTCTGAAGCTTTCTTT. Residues: CASSPWDRGSEAFF.

The genes are TRBV2 and TRBJ2-1, with 8 bases lining up with TRBD2. Trimming took 5 bases from V and 4 from J; bases not matched to a gene: 4. In germline, CDR1 is SNHLY, CDR2 FYNNEI. The CDR3 extends over 14 amino acids. The CDR3 is CASSSREGYNEQFF. The DNA for the CDR3 is TGTGCCAGCAGTTCCCGGGAGGGTTACAATGAGCAGTTCTTC.

This clone has just a few counts. As DNA, the CDR3 is TGTGCCAGCACCAACTCCGGGACAGGATCCTACGAGCAGTACTTC. As protein: CASTNSGTGSYEQYF. This chain links TRBV6-5 with TRBJ2-7; TRBD1 aligns across 8 bases. The junction had 9 bases not matched to a gene; V was cut back by 7 bases and J by 1 base. Germline loops: CDR1 MNHEY, CDR2 SVGAGI. The CDR3 length is 15 residues.

The chain couples TRBV18 to TRBJ2-7; the D is unclear. Between the trimmed V and J ends, which lost 6 bases and 0 bases, there was a span of 9 bases. Germline V gene data show CDR1 as KGHSH and CDR2 as LQKENI. The CDR3 is made up of 13 amino acids. The CDR3 spells CASSPSFSYEQYF. CDR3 nucleotide sequence: TGTGCCAGCTCCCCCAGTTTCTCCTACGAGCAGTACTTC.

Only a few counts were recorded for this clone. J is TRBJ1-5 and V is TRBV2; D gene ambiguous. CDR1 SNHLY and CDR2 FYNNEI come from the germline V gene. The CDR3 spans 12 residues. Trimming cost V 3 bases and J 6 bases, with 6 bases left between them. The CDR3 here is CASSDGPQPQHF. As DNA, the CDR3 is TGTGCCAGCAGTGATGGGCCTCAGCCCCAGCATTTT.

This CDR3 reads CASSLADRAHGYTF. Written as DNA, the CDR3 is TGCGCCAGCAGCTTGGCTGACAGGGCGCATGGCTACACCTTC. V usage is TRBV5-1 and J usage is TRBJ1-2; TRBD1 matches at 7 bases. Germline values: CDR1 SGHRS, CDR2 YFSETQ. Trimming cost V 0 bases and J 6 bases; bases outside gene matches: 5. The CDR3 runs 14 residues.

This clone was seen more than once but under ten times. V usage is TRBV28 and J usage is TRBJ2-1; D gene uncertain. V lost 9 bases, J lost 4 bases, and 16 bases lay in between. Germline CDR1 is MDHEN and CDR2 is SYDVKM. The CDR3 totals 14 residues. In nucleotides, the CDR3 is TGTGCCAGTAATTCGGGTTGGTCTTACAATGAGCAGTTCTTC. Its translation: CASNSGWSYNEQFF.

This clone was counted only a few times. The genes are TRBV7-2 and TRBJ1-1, with 8 bases aligning to TRBD1. Trimming removed 3 bases from V and 9 bases from J; junction bases left unmatched: 6. CDR1 and CDR2 (germline): SGHTA, FQGNSA. This CDR3 has 13 amino acids. In DNA, the CDR3 is TGTGCCAGCAGCTTGATAGACAGGGGAAAAGCTTTCTTT. This gives the protein CASSLIDRGKAFF.

The CDR3 region has the DNA TGTGCCAGCAGCCAAGATCCGAGCAGGGCTTATGGCTACACCTTC. Translation gives CASSQDPSRAYGYTF. This rearrangement joins TRBV4-2 to TRBJ1-2; maybe TRBD1 (5 bases). The V gene lost 0 bases and the J gene lost 5 bases, with 13 bases spanning the gap. Germline lookup yields CDR1 LGHNA and CDR2 YNFKEQ. The CDR3 has 15 residues.

This clone was counted a few times. The chain carries TRBV28 and TRBJ2-2, with 7 bases identical to TRBD2. Germline V lookup: CDR1 MDHEN, CDR2 SYDVKM. The CDR3 is 15 amino acids. Germline trimming cut 5 bases from V and 3 bases from J; bases unmatched to any gene: 6. As DNA, the CDR3 is TGTGCCAGCAGTCCCCCGGCGGGGGACACCGGGGAGCTGTTTTTT. Protein: CASSPPAGDTGELFF.

This chain connects TRBV19 to TRBJ2-1, with 8 bases identical to TRBD1. The CDR3 has 16 amino acids. The germline gives CDR1 LNHDA, CDR2 SQIVND (reference sequence). Trimming took 5 bases from V and 6 from J; bases not matched to a gene: 12. DNA for the CDR3: TGTGCCAGTAGTCCCCGCCGGACAGGGTATGGCAATGAGCAGTTCTTC. This translates into CASSPRRTGYGNEQFF.

The rearrangement joins TRBV15 to TRBJ2-1, with D possibly matching TRBD2 (6 bases). The CDR3 has 16 amino acids. Looked up from germline, CDR1 is LNHNV and CDR2 is YYDKDF (reference sequence). The V gene lost 1 base and the J gene lost 1 base, with 11 bases spanning the gap. The CDR3 DNA is TGTGCCACCAGCAGAGGCCGGGGAGGATCCTACAATGAGCAGTTCTTC. As protein: CATSRGRGGSYNEQFF.

The gene calls are TRBV28 and TRBJ1-2, with TRBD1 as a possible D gene (5 bases). Germline V gene sequence: CDR1 MDHEN, CDR2 SYDVKM. CDR3 size: 13 residues. CDR3 bases: TGTGAGACAGCGACCGCAGCGAACTATGGCTACACCTTC. It is translated as CETATAANYGYTF.

In its sample, this clone was seen a few times. The V and J genes are TRBV5-1 and TRBJ2-1; 8 bases agree with TRBD2. This CDR3 contains 13 residues. From germline, CDR1 is SGHRS and CDR2 YFSETQ. The ends lost 6 bases at V and 3 bases at J; junction bases unmatched: 2. The CDR3 here is CASKLAVYNEQFF. The CDR3 nucleotides read TGCGCCAGCAAACTAGCGGTCTACAATGAGCAGTTCTTC.

This sequence joins TRBV6-6 and TRBJ2-2; 12 positions agree with TRBD2. The germline gives CDR1 MNHNY, CDR2 SVGAGI (reference sequence). After removal of 4 bases from V and 5 bases from J, the junction contained 2 bases not matched to a gene. The CDR3 sequence is 15 residues long. CDR3: CASSFGLAGTGELFF. CDR3 in DNA: TGTGCCAGCAGTTTTGGACTAGCGGGGACCGGGGAGCTGTTTTTT.

The chain carries TRBV5-1 and TRBJ1-1; TRBD1 aligns across 7 bases. CDR1 and CDR2 from the germline V gene are SGHRS and YFSETQ. The CDR3 runs to 13 residues. Germline trimming cut 7 bases from V and 3 bases from J; bases unmatched to any gene: 6. DNA for the CDR3: TGCGCCAGCCGAACTACAGGGGACACTGAAGCTTTCTTT. Protein sequence: CASRTTGDTEAFF.